One sample yielded the 30 T cell receptor beta chains listed below, sequenced in a study of blood T cell repertoires in COVID-19. TCRdb's copy holds only in-frame clones and misses some; the assay was immunoSEQ multiplex PCR. The sample contains over 350,000 clones, 87% of which appear only once. The sequenced material came from PBMCs or T cells enriched from blood (not recorded which). The receptors were sampled from a woman in her late teens or twenties with acute COVID-19.

The chain combines TRBV7-2 with TRBJ1-5; 7 bases align to TRBD1. The V gene's germline CDR1 is SGHTA and CDR2 FQGNSA. V lost 5 bases and J lost 2; bases outside the gene matches: 9. CDR3 length: 16 residues. The CDR3: CASSIGTVGGNQPQHF. The CDR3 DNA reads TGTGCCAGCAGCATCGGGACAGTGGGAGGCAATCAGCCCCAGCATTTT.

This clone was recorded a few times. In DNA, the CDR3 is TGTGCCAGCAGCCCCGGGGGAATCCTTAGCAATCAGCCCCAGCATTTT. Translating it yields CASSPGGILSNQPQHF. The chain employs TRBV7-9 and TRBJ1-5, with a tentative D call TRBD1 (5 bases). The germline V and J ends were trimmed by 5 bases and 0 bases, with 14 bases remaining between them. CDR1 and CDR2 (germline): SEHNR, FQNEAQ (reference sequence). The CDR3 sequence is 16 residues long.

V is TRBV3-1 (or the pseudogene TRBV3-2) and J is TRBJ1-6; D unresolved. V lost 1 base, J lost 8 bases, and 15 bases lay in between. There are 16 residues in the CDR3. The germline gives CDR1 LGHDT, CDR2 YNNKEL (reference sequence). In DNA form, the CDR3 reads TGTGCCAGCAGCCAAGGGGGAGGTATTGGGGATTCACCCCTCCACTTT. This translates into CASSQGGGIGDSPLHF.

Worth noting for this clone: The same CDR3 can be traced to other DNA sequences in this sample. This chain links TRBV11-2 with TRBJ2-7; D not certain. This CDR3 has 10 amino acids. Trimming cost V 4 bases and J 4 bases, with 2 bases left between them. Germline-derived CDR1 and CDR2 are SGHAT and FQNNGV. Here the CDR3 DNA reads TGTGCCAGCAGCTCTTACGAGCAGTACTTC. It translates to CASSSYEQYF.

This rearrangement joins TRBV9 to TRBJ1-5; TRBD1 is a possible D gene (5 bases). Between the trimmed V and J ends, which lost 4 bases and 5 bases, there was a span of 10 bases. The CDR3 runs to 13 residues. Germline V gene sequence: CDR1 SGDLS, CDR2 YYNGEE. The CDR3 sequence is CASSPDSYQPQHF. The CDR3 bases are TGTGCCAGCAGCCCCGACAGCTATCAGCCCCAGCATTTT.

The chain links TRBV6-5 to TRBJ1-2; D perhaps matches TRBD1 (6 bases). The CDR3 spans 15 residues. Germline CDR1 is MNHEY and CDR2 is SVGAGI. Trimming shortened V by 4 bases and J by 4 bases, and 16 bases separated the two germline ends. The CDR3 sequence is CASSLRTEWGYGYTF. DNA of the CDR3: TGTGCCAGCAGTTTACGGACAGAATGGGGCTATGGCTACACCTTC.

The rearrangement links TRBV29-1 to TRBJ2-3; D perhaps matches TRBD2 (5 bases). From germline, CDR1 is SQVTM and CDR2 ANQGSEA. V dropped 3 bases and J dropped 1 base, with 17 bases sitting between them. The CDR3 contains 16 residues. The CDR3 region has the DNA TGCAGCGTTGAGCGGGTTGGACTCCACCGCACAGATACGCAGTATTTT. As protein: CSVERVGLHRTDTQYF.

The V and J genes are TRBV7-6 and TRBJ2-1, with TRBD2 as a possible D gene (5 bases). CDR1 SGHVS and CDR2 FNYEAQ come from the germline V gene. The CDR3 runs 15 residues. V shed 3 bases and J shed 8 bases, with 17 bases lying between them. The CDR3 spells CASSFIAAEGDEQFF. CDR3 DNA sequence: TGTGCCAGCAGCTTTATAGCTGCTGAGGGAGATGAGCAGTTCTTC.

The V gene is TRBV20-1, the J gene TRBJ1-5; 8 bases line up with TRBD1. CDR1 is DFQATT, CDR2 SNEGSKA, per germline (reference sequence). With V trimmed by 3 bases and J by 7 bases, 2 bases remained unmatched. The CDR3 has 12 amino acids. The CDR3 region has the DNA TGCAGTGCTAGTCGACAGGGGCAGCCCCAGCATTTT. This encodes CSASRQGQPQHF.

This clone has just one count. The genes are TRBV28 and TRBJ2-2; 10 nucleotides align to TRBD2. V dropped 7 bases and J dropped 6; count of bases not matched to a gene: 8. Germline V gene data show CDR1 as MDHEN and CDR2 as SYDVKM. This CDR3 is built from 15 residues. CDR3 DNA: TGTGCCAGCATCGCGGGACTAGCGAATTCCGGGGAGCTGTTTTTT. It encodes CASIAGLANSGELFF.

Written as DNA, the CDR3 is TGTGCCACCGGGGGACAGGAAAATGAAAAACTGTTTTTT. As protein: CATGGQENEKLFF. The chain is built from TRBV10-3 and TRBJ1-4; 8 nucleotides line up with TRBD1. The CDR3 loop spans 13 amino acids. Germline lookup yields CDR1 ENHRY and CDR2 SYGVKD. With 10 bases clipped from V and 5 bases from J, the junction kept 6 bases outside the gene matches.

The chain recombines TRBV19 with TRBJ1-5; maybe TRBD1 (5 bases). V was pared by 5 bases and J by 10 bases, with 18 bases between. CDR1 LNHDA and CDR2 SQIVND come from the germline V gene (reference sequence). The CDR3 has 14 residues. CDR3 protein: CASSVGGLGEPQHF. As DNA, the CDR3 is TGTGCCAGTAGTGTTGGGGGGTTGGGGGAACCCCAGCATTTT.

Concerning this clone: At one end, the junction sequence differs from germline, possibly due to a read error. The rearrangement uses TRBV7-8 and TRBJ2-1; D is unresolved. CDR3 length equals 12 residues. In germline, CDR1 is SGHVS, CDR2 FQNEAQ. CDR3 amino acids: CASSLAYKEQFF. The DNA for the CDR3 is TGTGCCAGCAGCCTCGCTTACAAAGAGCAGTTCTTC.

The genes are TRBV19 and TRBJ1-3; no clear D gene. The CDR3 has 13 residues. The germline V gene encodes CDR1 LNHDA and CDR2 SQIVND (reference sequence). V was cut by 4 bases and J by 1 base, with 5 bases left in between. DNA of the CDR3: TGTGCCAGTAGTACGACATCTGGAAACACCATATATTTT. This translates into CASSTTSGNTIYF.

V usage is TRBV28 and J usage is TRBJ2-5, with D possibly matching TRBD2 (5 bases). The germline V gene encodes CDR1 MDHEN and CDR2 SYDVKM. The CDR3 totals 15 residues. Trimming stripped 2 bases from V and 2 bases from J, with 12 bases between. The CDR3 DNA follows: TGTGCCAGCAGTTTACGGTTGACTACACAAGAGACCCAGTACTTC. As protein: CASSLRLTTQETQYF. Based on the CDR3 plus reference TRBV28 and TRBJ2-5, the full variable domain is DVKVTQSSRYLVKRTGEKVFLECVQDMDHENMFWYRQDPGLGLRLIYFSYDVKMKEKGDIPEGYSVSREKKERFSLILESASTNQTSMYLCASSLRLTTQETQYFGPGTRLLVL.

The CDR3 DNA reads as TGTGCCAGCAGCGTCGGGACTCTTCTCGGCTACACCTTC. The encoded protein is CASSVGTLLGYTF. This chain joins TRBV9 and TRBJ1-2, with TRBD1 as a possible D gene (5 bases). This CDR3 region has 13 residues. Between the trimmed V and J ends, which lost 2 bases and 8 bases, there was a span of 13 bases. CDR1 SGDLS and CDR2 YYNGEE come from the germline V gene.

The chain has TRBV5-4 and TRBJ2-5; the D gene is possibly TRBD2 (6 bases). CDR3 length: 13 residues. Trimming removed 4 bases at V and 4 bases at J, with 11 bases between. CDR1 and CDR2 (germline): SGHNT, YYREEE (reference sequence). The CDR3 reads CASSDAGGETQYF. The CDR3 coding sequence is TGTGCCAGCAGCGATGCCGGGGGAGAGACCCAGTACTTC.

The chain combines TRBV9 with TRBJ1-2, with TRBD1 matching over 8 bases. With 4 bases clipped from V and 6 bases from J, the junction kept 14 bases outside the gene matches. Germline CDR1 reads SGDLS; CDR2 reads YYNGEE. The CDR3 is made up of 16 amino acids. The CDR3 loop is CASSPDLRTGTDGYTF. The CDR3 nucleotides are TGTGCCAGCAGCCCCGATTTAAGGACAGGGACGGATGGCTACACCTTC.

A few counts support this clone. This chain links TRBV10-3 with TRBJ1-4; 7 nucleotides match TRBD1. J gave up 8 bases and V 6 bases, and 9 bases lay outside the gene matches. The CDR3 sequence is 14 residues long. Germline values: CDR1 ENHRY, CDR2 SYGVKD. CDR3 in DNA: TGTGCCATCAGGCCCGGGACAGAAAACGAAAAACTGTTTTTT. Translation gives CAIRPGTENEKLFF.

V usage is TRBV28 and J usage is TRBJ2-6; unclear D gene. Looked up from germline, CDR1 is MDHEN and CDR2 is SYDVKM. The CDR3 totals 14 residues. V was cut by 10 bases and J by 4 bases, with 14 bases left in between. CDR3 region: CATRALTGANVLTF. The CDR3 region has the DNA TGTGCCACCCGAGCTTTAACCGGGGCCAACGTCCTGACTTTC.

The V call is TRBV7-2, the J call TRBJ2-7, with D tentatively TRBD2 (6 bases). This CDR3 region has 15 residues. V was shortened by 5 bases and J by 0 bases, with 14 bases between the two germline ends. Germline V gene sequence: CDR1 SGHTA, CDR2 FQGNSA. The CDR3 nucleotides are TGTGCCAGCAGCCCTACTAGCCAAAGCTCCTACGAGCAGTACTTC. Residues: CASSPTSQSSYEQYF.

The chain combines TRBV19 with TRBJ2-3; TRBD1 is a possible D gene (6 bases). The length of the CDR3 is 14 residues. V was clipped by 5 bases and J by 2 bases, with 11 bases between them. The germline V gene has CDR1 LNHDA and CDR2 SQIVND (reference sequence). The CDR3 DNA reads as TGTGCCAGTAGTTTCCGGGGACACACAGATACGCAGTATTTT. Amino acid sequence: CASSFRGHTDTQYF.

The V gene is TRBV28, the J gene TRBJ2-2, with no clear D. The CDR3 is 11 residues long. Deletions cut 6 bases from V and 7 bases from J, with 6 bases between. From germline, CDR1 is MDHEN and CDR2 SYDVKM. CDR3 region: CASSSRGELFF. CDR3 nucleotide sequence: TGTGCCAGCAGCTCTCGCGGGGAGCTGTTTTTT.

This chain links TRBV2 with TRBJ2-3; tentatively, D is TRBD2 (5 bases). The CDR3 runs to 13 residues. Germline CDR1 and CDR2: SNHLY and FYNNEI. Trimming took off 8 bases at V and 0 bases at J, with 9 bases between the two ends. The CDR3 nucleotides are TGTGCCAGCCCACGGACTAGCACAGATACGCAGTATTTT. Protein sequence: CASPRTSTDTQYF. Using reference TRBV2 and TRBJ2-3 for the parts outside the CDR3, the full variable domain is EPEVTQTPSHQVTQMGQEVILRCVPISNHLYFYWYRQILGQKVEFLVSFYNNEISEKSEIFDDQFSVERPDGSNFTLKIRSTKLEDSAMYFCASPRTSTDTQYFGPGTRLTVL.

V is TRBV5-4 and J is TRBJ2-2, with D unresolved. V was clipped by 2 bases and J by 1 base, with 6 bases between them. Germline V gives CDR1 SGHNT, CDR2 YYREEE (reference sequence). CDR3 size: 14 residues. CDR3: CASSLTGNTGELFF. CDR3 coding DNA: TGTGCCAGCAGCTTAACCGGGAACACCGGGGAGCTGTTTTTT.

This clone was recorded once. CDR3: CASRPGGTDTQYF. The DNA of the CDR3 is TGTGCCAGCAGACCCGGGGGCACAGATACGCAGTATTTT. The V call is TRBV27, the J call TRBJ2-3, with D perhaps matching TRBD2 (5 bases). Germline lookup yields CDR1 MNHEY and CDR2 SMNVEV (reference sequence). This CDR3 contains 13 residues. Deletions cut 6 bases from V and 1 base from J, with 8 bases between.

The V call is TRBV7-9, the J call TRBJ2-7; D may be TRBD2 (6 bases). V was shortened by 3 bases and J by 2 bases, with 11 bases between the two germline ends. Germline values: CDR1 SEHNR, CDR2 FQNEAQ (reference sequence). This CDR3 contains 14 residues. The CDR3, as DNA: TGTGCCAGCAGCTTCATGGAGGGAGCCTACGAGCAGTACTTC. It translates to CASSFMEGAYEQYF.

The genes are TRBV11-2 and TRBJ2-7, with 9 bases lining up with TRBD2. The CDR3 sequence is 17 residues long. Germline V lookup: CDR1 SGHAT, CDR2 FQNNGV. Trimming cost V 5 bases and J 3 bases; bases outside gene matches: 14. CDR3 DNA: TGTGCCAGCAGCCCCCACCCCGGGACTAGCAGAATCTACGAGCAGTACTTC. Translating gives CASSPHPGTSRIYEQYF. Full variable domain (missing parts from reference TRBV11-2 and TRBJ2-7): EAGVAQSPRYKIIEKRQSVAFWCNPISGHATLYWYQQILGQGPKLLIQFQNNGVVDDSQLPKDRFSAERLKGVDSTLKIQPAKLEDSAVYLCASSPHPGTSRIYEQYFGPGTRLTVT.

The V gene is TRBV7-9, the J gene TRBJ1-2, with D possibly matching TRBD1 (6 bases). The CDR3 loop spans 14 amino acids. In germline, CDR1 is SEHNR, CDR2 FQNEAQ (reference sequence). Between the trimmed V and J ends, which lost 1 base and 4 bases, there was a span of 10 bases. CDR3: CASSLEGQRYGYTF. DNA for the CDR3: TGTGCCAGCAGCTTAGAAGGACAGCGCTATGGCTACACCTTC. Complete variable domain (other parts from reference TRBV7-9 and TRBJ1-2): DTGVSQNPRHKITKRGQNVTFRCDPISEHNRLYWYRQTLGQGPEFLTYFQNEAQLEKSRLLSDRFSAERPKGSFSTLEIQRTEQGDSAMYLCASSLEGQRYGYTFGSGTRLTVV.

V gene TRBV11-2 combines with J gene TRBJ2-3, with D perhaps matching TRBD1 (5 bases). V lost 1 base to trimming and J lost 4 bases, with 18 bases between them. Germline loops: CDR1 SGHAT, CDR2 FQNNGV. The CDR3 extends over 17 amino acids. CDR3 in amino acids: CASSLGVGPPGPDTQYF. DNA of the CDR3: TGTGCCAGCAGCTTAGGGGTCGGGCCCCCAGGGCCAGATACGCAGTATTTT.